This T cell receptor (beta chain) came from a study of shared clonotypes between healthy human individuals. The CDR3 consists of 15 residues. Germline-derived CDR1 and CDR2 are WNHNN and SYGVQD (reference sequence). Trimming took off 3 bases at V and 0 bases at J, with 10 bases between the two ends. All donors were healthy HIV-negative adults lacking recent acute infections or vaccinations. Produced via immunoSEQ multiplex PCR; TCRdb's table is partial and in-frame only. The repertoire includes 2 million to 2.5 million clones, under 95% of them detected once, and approximately 0.41% sits in the top ten.

Sequencing was done on a sample of naive CD4+ T cells from PBMCs. The subset was: CD45RA+ positively selected. The chain recombines TRBV10-1 with TRBJ2-3; no clear D. The clonotype originates from a man between 18 and 29 years old in good health. Some clones in this sample may be carry-over from other donors' samples. CDR3 loop: CASSDRQFSTDTQYF. CDR3 sequence (DNA): TGCGCCAGCAGTGATCGGCAGTTTAGCACAGATACGCAGTATTTT.